This TCR beta chain was sequenced in a study of cytomegalovirus exposure and HLA in healthy donors. Comment on this clone: The antigen remains unidentified.

PCR used 60 Vbeta primers and 13 Jbeta primers. Here immunoSEQ multiplex PCR was the method, and the copy in TCRdb shows in-frame clones only, minus some. The profile shows about 160,000 clones, just under 80% of them singletons. J gave up 8 bases and V 6 bases, and 7 bases lay outside the gene matches. In germline, CDR1 is MNHEY, CDR2 SVGAGI. The CDR3 has 15 amino acids. Findings and limits, study-wide: In terms of immune exposure information, only CMV serostatus was available. The authors later found TCR association rates varying by HLA locus, with DRB1 most and HLA-C fewest. Most TCR beta V segments were productive about 90% or about 30% of the time in an earlier analysis. In the analysis, some V segments, TRBV6-2 and TRBV6-3 included, were excluded as indistinguishable.

The V call is TRBV6-5, the J call TRBJ2-1, with TRBD2 identical over 13 bases. The sample was PBMCs. The clonotype was recovered from a young man in good health and CMV-seronegative. The CDR3 coding sequence is TGTGCCAGCAGAACGGGACTAGCGGGAAGGGATGAGCAGTTCTTC. Protein product: CASRTGLAGRDEQFF.